The 17 T cell receptor beta chains below were found in one sample sequenced in a study of Ad26.COV2.S vaccination and SARS-CoV-2 variants. Produced via immunoSEQ multiplex PCR; TCRdb's table is partial and in-frame only. The profile shows around 350,000 clones, about 90% of them singletons. Sequences were derived from peripheral blood, sampled after recovery from COVID-19. These receptors all come from a human donor who had recovered from COVID-19.

CDR3 residues: CASSRRGNQPQHF. The CDR3 DNA reads TGTGCCAGCTCGCGGCGGGGAAATCAGCCCCAGCATTTT. This chain connects TRBV9 to TRBJ1-5; no clear D. Trimming pared 7 bases from V and 4 bases from J, leaving 12 bases between. The CDR3 sequence is 13 residues long. Germline CDR1 and CDR2: SGDLS and YYNGEE.

J is TRBJ2-2 and V is TRBV19, with D perhaps matching TRBD1 (6 bases). CDR1 and CDR2 (germline): LNHDA, SQIVND (reference sequence). Trimming cost V 6 bases and J 5 bases, with 13 bases left between them. This CDR3 spans 14 amino acids. The CDR3 is CASSPQGLTGELFF. The CDR3 nucleotides are TGTGCCAGTAGCCCACAGGGATTAACCGGGGAGCTGTTTTTT.

The gene calls are TRBV19 and TRBJ2-7; 8 bases fit TRBD1. The junction had 3 bases not matched to a gene; V was cut back by 5 bases and J by 0 bases. Germline V gene lookup returns CDR1 LNHDA and CDR2 SQIVND (reference sequence). The length of the CDR3 is 14 residues. This CDR3 reads CASSGTGSSYEQYF. The CDR3 coding sequence is TGTGCCAGTAGTGGGACAGGCAGCTCCTACGAGCAGTACTTC. The full variable domain, with the rest looked up from reference TRBV19 and TRBJ2-7, is DGGITQSPKYLFRKEGQNVTLSCEQNLNHDAMYWYRQDPGQGLRLIYYSQIVNDFQKGDIAEGYSVSREKKESFPLTVTSAQKNPTAFYLCASSGTGSSYEQYFGPGTRLTVT.

This chain joins TRBV29-1 and TRBJ1-2, with TRBD1 matching over 9 bases. Germline V CDR1 and CDR2: SQVTM, ANQGSEA. The CDR3 sequence is 12 residues long. After removal of 6 bases from V and 2 bases from J, the junction contained 1 base not matched to a gene. The CDR3 protein is CSVTGGNYGYTF. The DNA for the CDR3 is TGCAGCGTGACAGGGGGAAACTATGGCTACACCTTC.

The gene calls are TRBV5-6 and TRBJ1-2, with D unclear. Trimming removed 4 bases from V and 5 bases from J, with 15 bases in between. Germline V gives CDR1 SGHDT, CDR2 YYEEEE. The length of the CDR3 is 14 residues. The CDR3 protein is CASSPPSLGYGYTF. The DNA for the CDR3 is TGTGCCAGCAGCCCTCCTTCGTTAGGATATGGCTACACCTTC.

The chain employs TRBV28 and TRBJ1-6, with a tentative D call TRBD1 (5 bases). The CDR3 runs 15 residues. Germline V gives CDR1 MDHEN, CDR2 SYDVKM. The V gene lost 6 bases and the J gene lost 4 bases, with 13 bases spanning the gap. For the CDR3, the DNA is TGTGCCAGCAGCTTCCGGACATTTTATAATTCACCCCTCCACTTT. Its translation: CASSFRTFYNSPLHF.

Turning to this clone: In the same sample, other DNA sequences code for this CDR3. The J gene is TRBJ1-1, the V gene TRBV5-6; no firm D call. Trimming took 3 bases from V and 1 from J, leaving 4 bases between them. In germline, CDR1 is SGHDT, CDR2 YYEEEE. This CDR3 contains 12 residues. The CDR3 DNA sequence: TGTGCCAGCAGCTGGGGGAACACTGAAGCTTTCTTT. It encodes CASSWGNTEAFF.

The chain couples TRBV9 to TRBJ2-7, with D possibly TRBD1 on 5 matching bases. V dropped 3 bases and J dropped 7 bases, with 17 bases sitting between them. Germline V CDR1 and CDR2: SGDLS, YYNGEE. CDR3 length: 14 residues. As DNA, the CDR3 is TGTGCCAGCAGCGCGTCGGACATCCCTCGGGAGCAGTACTTC. Protein: CASSASDIPREQYF.

This chain links TRBV27 with TRBJ1-2; tentative D call: TRBD1 (5 bases). V dropped 9 bases and J dropped 7 bases, with 18 bases sitting between them. The CDR3 spans 13 residues. Germline V lookup: CDR1 MNHEY, CDR2 SMNVEV (reference sequence). The CDR3 nucleotides are TGTGCCAGTAGAATCGGGGGGAGAGGTGGCTACACCTTC. Translating it yields CASRIGGRGGYTF.

The CDR3 reads CASSPLSRAAHYEQYF. The DNA of the CDR3 is TGTGCCAGCAGTCCATTGTCCCGTGCCGCGCACTACGAGCAGTACTTC. The V gene is TRBV27, the J gene TRBJ2-7; no reliable D call. The V and J ends lost 5 bases and 3 bases respectively, with 20 bases between them. Germline lookup yields CDR1 MNHEY and CDR2 SMNVEV (reference sequence). CDR3 size: 16 residues.

The chain joins TRBV7-8 to TRBJ2-6; possible D gene TRBD1, 5 bases. Germline CDR1 and CDR2: SGHVS and FQNEAQ. The ends were cut back, 2 bases at V and 0 bases at J, with 14 bases in the middle. The CDR3 has 18 residues. The CDR3 here is CASSLFAGRNSGANVLTF. The CDR3 DNA is TGTGCCAGCAGCTTATTCGCAGGGCGGAACTCTGGGGCCAACGTCCTGACTTTC.

The chain is built from TRBV24-1 and TRBJ2-5, with 9 bases that match TRBD1. The germline V gene encodes CDR1 KGHDR and CDR2 SFDVKD. This CDR3 has 14 amino acids. V shed 4 bases and J 4 bases; nucleotides not matched to a gene: 3. CDR3 in amino acids: CATSEGQGLETQYF. In DNA form, the CDR3 reads TGTGCCACCAGTGAGGGACAGGGACTAGAGACCCAGTACTTC.

The rearrangement joins TRBV9 to TRBJ1-1, with no clear D. The germline gives CDR1 SGDLS, CDR2 YYNGEE. V lost 0 bases, J lost 0 bases, and 9 bases lay in between. The CDR3 has 15 amino acids. The CDR3 region has the DNA TGTGCCAGCAGCGTAGAGATAGCCATGAACACTGAAGCTTTCTTT. Translating gives CASSVEIAMNTEAFF.

CDR3 in amino acids: CASSFGGTGTEAFF. The CDR3 coding sequence is TGTGCCAGCAGCTTTGGGGGTACAGGGACTGAAGCTTTCTTT. This chain uses TRBV13 with TRBJ1-1, with TRBD1 as a possible D gene (6 bases). Germline values: CDR1 PRHDT, CDR2 FYEKMQ (reference sequence). The CDR3 contains 14 residues. With 3 bases removed from V and 5 bases from J, the gap between germline ends came to 13 bases. Full variable domain (missing parts from reference TRBV13 and TRBJ1-1): AAGVIQSPRHLIKEKRETATLKCYPIPRHDTVYWYQQGPGQDPQFLISFYEKMQSDKGSIPDRFSAQQFSDYHSELNMSSLELGDSALYFCASSFGGTGTEAFFGQGTRLTVV.

The chain has TRBV3-1 (or the pseudogene TRBV3-2) and TRBJ1-2; the D is unclear. The V end lost 0 bases, the J end lost 4 bases, and 9 bases lay between the germline ends. Germline CDR1 LGHDT, CDR2 YNNKEL (reference sequence). This CDR3 is 14 amino acids long. The CDR3 DNA sequence: TGTGCCAGCAGCCAAGATGTAGTAGTCTATGGCTACACCTTC. It codes for CASSQDVVVYGYTF.

CDR3: CASSERTGFYEQYF. In DNA, the CDR3 is TGTGCCAGCAGTGAACGGACAGGGTTCTACGAGCAGTACTTC. This chain uses TRBV6-1 with TRBJ2-7; the match to TRBD1 covers 8 bases. The V gene's germline CDR1 is MNHNS and CDR2 SASEGT. Trimming removed 2 bases from V and 3 bases from J; junction bases left unmatched: 3. The CDR3 is made up of 14 amino acids.

The rearrangement joins TRBV9 to TRBJ1-1; 8 bases match TRBD1. The CDR3 is made up of 12 amino acids. The V gene end was trimmed by 10 bases and the J gene end by 8 bases; junction bases not matched to a gene: 10. The V gene's germline CDR1 is SGDLS and CDR2 YYNGEE. The CDR3 DNA follows: TGTGCCTCCGGATCAGGGGGCCGGGAAGCTTTCTTT. This gives the protein CASGSGGREAFF.